A single sample is the source of the 27 T cell receptor beta chains below, sequenced in a study of T-cell reconstitution after alpha-beta-depleted transplantation in children (TCRdb year 2016). This specimen's treatment or condition label, interpreted: allogeneic hematopoietic cell transplantation with graft depleted of TCRalphabeta T cells and CD19 B cells. Library generation was performed with PCR. Sequenced using an Illumina HiSeq 2500. Molecular barcoding was employed in the preparation of TCR libraries, with unique molecular identifiers being used to normalize TCRbeta repertoire quantification. TCRdb ran its own pipeline on the public reads, namely fastp trimming at Q25 and MiXCR clone calling, and kept in-frame beta chains. Each record represents a unique CDR3 protein, reported with the most common genes and DNA among its rows. The sample records about 250,000 distinct CDR3 sequences, about 24% of which are singletons. Around 4.8% of the sample belongs to the ten largest clones.

This specimen consisted of PBMCs, mostly from graft donor cells, obtained 360 days after TCRalphabeta/CD19-depleted stem cell transplant. The receptors come from a female patient between 2 and 10 years old who had a stem cell transplant for congenital amegakaryocytic thrombocytopenia, so the T cells may come from the graft donor.

This clonotype was counted many times. The V gene is TRBV11-2, the J gene TRBJ2-3, with TRBD1 identical over 8 bases. The V gene end was trimmed by 1 base and the J gene end by 7 bases; junction bases not matched to a gene: 16. This CDR3 has 18 amino acids. Germline CDR1 is SGHAT and CDR2 is FQNNGV. CDR3 residues: CASSLVWTRGRRVHTQYF. For the CDR3, the DNA is TGTGCCAGCAGCTTAGTTTGGACCAGGGGGCGTCGTGTTCATACGCAGTATTTT. The variable domain in full, with the rest retrieved from reference TRBV11-2 and TRBJ2-3, is EAGVAQSPRYKIIEKRQSVAFWCNPISGHATLYWYQQILGQGPKLLIQFQNNGVVDDSQLPKDRFSAERLKGVDSTLKIQPAKLEDSAVYLCASSLVWTRGRRVHTQYFGPGTRLTVL.

Only a few counts were recorded for this clonotype. The V call is TRBV6-1, the J call TRBJ1-4, with 7 bases fitting TRBD1. The CDR3 sequence is 15 residues long. The germline V gene encodes CDR1 MNHNS and CDR2 SASEGT. V gave up 7 bases and J gave up 0 bases; unmatched junction bases: 5. The chain's CDR3 is CASTSDRATNEKLFF. DNA of the CDR3: TGTGCCAGCACCTCAGACAGGGCAACTAATGAAAAACTGTTTTTT.

This chain connects TRBV6-6 to TRBJ2-5; D is ambiguous. V was cut by 4 bases and J by 5 bases, with 11 bases left in between. CDR1 is MNHNY and CDR2 is SVGAGI in the germline V gene (reference sequence). The CDR3 runs 13 residues. CDR3 residues: CASSFVPLETQYF. CDR3 DNA: TGTGCCAGCAGTTTCGTGCCGCTGGAGACCCAGTACTTC.

This clonotype was seen a few times. The V gene is TRBV4-1, the J gene TRBJ2-2; TRBD1 is a possible D gene (6 bases). The CDR3 has 15 amino acids. Germline V gene data show CDR1 as MGHRA and CDR2 as YSYEKL. V lost 3 bases and J 4 bases, leaving 12 bases between the germline ends. Here the CDR3 DNA reads TGCGCCAGCAGCCACCCAACAGGGTCCACCGGGGAGCTGTTTTTT. This translates into CASSHPTGSTGELFF.

J is TRBJ2-3 and V is TRBV5-1; maybe TRBD1 (6 bases). Trimming pared 3 bases from V and 5 bases from J, leaving 13 bases between. The CDR3 extends over 14 amino acids. CDR1 is SGHRS and CDR2 is YFSETQ in the germline V gene. As DNA, the CDR3 is TGCGCCAGCAGCTCGCCGGGACATGGAGATACGCAGTATTTT. It yields the protein CASSSPGHGDTQYF. The full variable domain, completed using reference TRBV5-1 and TRBJ2-3, is KAGVTQTPRYLIKTRGQQVTLSCSPISGHRSVSWYQQTPGQGLQFLFEYFSETQRNKGNFPGRFSGRQFSNSRSEMNVSTLELGDSALYLCASSSPGHGDTQYFGPGTRLTVL.

This clonotype was counted ten times or more. The V gene is TRBV10-3, the J gene TRBJ1-1, with a tentative D call TRBD1 (6 bases). Germline lookup yields CDR1 ENHRY and CDR2 SYGVKD. The CDR3 totals 13 residues. V was trimmed by 3 bases and J by 6 bases, leaving 11 bases between them. CDR3 in DNA: TGTGCCATCAGTGATCTGGCAGGGGCTGAAGCTTTCTTT. Protein: CAISDLAGAEAFF.

This clonotype has only a few counts. The chain employs TRBV7-2 and TRBJ2-1; D perhaps matches TRBD2 (6 bases). Germline assignment: CDR1 SGHTA and CDR2 FQGNSA. The CDR3 has 18 residues. V shed 0 bases and J shed 0 bases, with 15 bases lying between them. As DNA, the CDR3 is TGTGCCAGCAGCTTAGCGGGGATTAGCGGAAGCTCCTACAATGAGCAGTTCTTC. Amino acid sequence: CASSLAGISGSSYNEQFF.

The V and J genes are TRBV27 and TRBJ2-5, with D uncertain. The CDR3 is 13 amino acids. The V gene lost 2 bases and the J gene lost 7 bases, with 11 bases spanning the gap. CDR1 is MNHEY, CDR2 SMNVEV, per germline (reference sequence). The CDR3 nucleotides are TGTGCCAGCAGTTTAGGATTTTCGGGGACCCAGTACTTC. It translates to CASSLGFSGTQYF.

This clonotype was seen a few times. This chain connects TRBV12-3 or TRBV12-4 to TRBJ2-5; 7 bases align to TRBD1. With V trimmed by 6 bases and J by 4 bases, 2 bases remained unmatched. The CDR3 has 12 amino acids. This chain's CDR3 is CASRNRGETQYF. Written as DNA, the CDR3 is TGTGCCAGCAGGAACAGGGGAGAGACCCAGTACTTC.

The V gene is TRBV20-1, the J gene TRBJ1-5; 7 bases are shared with TRBD1. The germline CDR1 and CDR2 sequences are DFQATT and SNEGSKA (reference sequence). The CDR3 is 15 amino acids. V shed 6 bases and J 2 bases; nucleotides not matched to a gene: 10. This CDR3 reads CSAMTGSAGNQPQHF. CDR3 DNA: TGCAGTGCCATGACAGGGAGCGCGGGCAATCAGCCCCAGCATTTT.

The rearrangement links TRBV3-1 to TRBJ2-7; TRBD2 agrees at 10 bases. The germline gives CDR1 LGHDT, CDR2 YNNKEL (reference sequence). There are 15 residues in the CDR3. The ends lost 1 base at V and 3 bases at J; junction bases unmatched: 3. The CDR3 bases are TGTGCCAGCAGCCAAGTTACTAGCGGGAACTACGAGCAGTACTTC. As protein: CASSQVTSGNYEQYF.

CDR3 residues: CASSLDSGGSGYTF. CDR3 nucleotide sequence: TGTGCCAGCAGCCTAGACTCTGGGGGCTCTGGCTACACCTTC. The chain is built from TRBV3-1 and TRBJ1-2; TRBD1 might be the D (6 bases). V was clipped by 4 bases and J by 7 bases, with 16 bases between them. The CDR3 has 14 amino acids. Germline CDR1 is LGHDT and CDR2 is YNNKEL (reference sequence).

This clonotype was seen at least ten times. DNA of the CDR3: TGTGCCAGCAGTTACGAGCAGTACTTC. Translated: CASSYEQYF. The J gene is TRBJ2-7, the V gene TRBV12-3 or TRBV12-4, with D unresolved. The CDR3 has 9 amino acids. Trimming pared 4 bases from V and 5 bases from J, leaving 0 bases between.

This clonotype came up many times. This chain links TRBV20-1 with TRBJ1-1; no firm D call. The CDR3 loop spans 11 amino acids. The germline CDR1 and CDR2 sequences are DFQATT and SNEGSKA (reference sequence). Trimming stripped 5 bases from V and 5 bases from J, with 9 bases between. The CDR3, as DNA: TGCAGTGCTGCCTTCGAGACTGAAGCTTTCTTT. Translating it yields CSAAFETEAFF.

This rearrangement joins TRBV20-1 to TRBJ2-4; tentative D call: TRBD2 (5 bases). CDR3 length equals 14 residues. V was shortened by 5 bases and J by 0 bases, with 11 bases between the two germline ends. CDR1 is DFQATT and CDR2 is SNEGSKA in the germline V gene (reference sequence). CDR3 nucleotide sequence: TGCAGTGCTGGAGCGGTACTAGCCAAAAACATTCAGTACTTC. Translating it yields CSAGAVLAKNIQYF.

This clonotype was counted a few times. J is TRBJ2-1 and V is TRBV12-3 or TRBV12-4; 9 bases are a match to TRBD1. The V and J ends lost 7 bases and 10 bases, in that order; junction bases with no gene match: 8. CDR3 length equals 13 residues. In nucleotides, the CDR3 is TGTGCCAGCAACTTGGGACAGGGAGGCGAGCAGTTCTTC. It is translated as CASNLGQGGEQFF.

This clonotype was seen a few times. V gene TRBV10-3 combines with J gene TRBJ2-5; D is possibly TRBD2 (7 bases). The CDR3 has 12 amino acids. Trimming shortened V by 11 bases and J by 5 bases, and 15 bases separated the two germline ends. Looked up from germline, CDR1 is ENHRY and CDR2 is SYGVKD. CDR3 nucleotide sequence: TGTGCCGCCGGCAGGGGAGGGGAGACCCAGTACTTC. This codes for CAAGRGGETQYF.

This rearrangement joins TRBV5-1 to TRBJ1-4; TRBD1 aligns across 8 bases. Losses at the gene ends were 4 bases for V and 3 bases for J; bases not matched to a gene: 5. The CDR3 covers 15 residues. Germline assignment: CDR1 SGHRS and CDR2 YFSETQ. The CDR3 sequence is CASSTQQGANEKLFF. In DNA, the CDR3 is TGCGCCAGCAGCACCCAACAGGGGGCTAATGAAAAACTGTTTTTT. Together with reference TRBV5-1 and TRBJ1-4, the CDR3 gives the full variable domain: KAGVTQTPRYLIKTRGQQVTLSCSPISGHRSVSWYQQTPGQGLQFLFEYFSETQRNKGNFPGRFSGRQFSNSRSEMNVSTLELGDSALYLCASSTQQGANEKLFFGSGTQLSVL.

The V and J genes are TRBV28 and TRBJ2-1, with TRBD2 matching over 8 bases. Per germline, CDR1 MDHEN and CDR2 SYDVKM. The V and J ends lost 6 bases and 4 bases, in that order; junction bases with no gene match: 8. The length of the CDR3 is 15 residues. The CDR3 spells CASSPSGQLYNEQFF. The CDR3 region has the DNA TGTGCCAGCAGCCCTAGCGGGCAGCTATACAATGAGCAGTTCTTC. Looking up the rest from reference TRBV28 and TRBJ2-1 gives the full variable domain: DVKVTQSSRYLVKRTGEKVFLECVQDMDHENMFWYRQDPGLGLRLIYFSYDVKMKEKGDIPEGYSVSREKKERFSLILESASTNQTSMYLCASSPSGQLYNEQFFGPGTRLTVL.

The rearrangement joins TRBV19 to TRBJ2-5; TRBD1 might be the D (6 bases). The ends were cut back, 3 bases at V and 2 bases at J, with 13 bases in the middle. The CDR3 spans 15 residues. Germline values: CDR1 LNHDA, CDR2 SQIVND (reference sequence). The CDR3 reads CASSIPGQKQETQYF. The CDR3 DNA reads TGTGCCAGTAGTATCCCGGGACAAAAGCAAGAGACCCAGTACTTC. Together with reference TRBV19 and TRBJ2-5, the CDR3 gives the full variable domain: DGGITQSPKYLFRKEGQNVTLSCEQNLNHDAMYWYRQDPGQGLRLIYYSQIVNDFQKGDIAEGYSVSREKKESFPLTVTSAQKNPTAFYLCASSIPGQKQETQYFGPGTRLLVL.

This clonotype came up many times. V gene TRBV12-3 or TRBV12-4 combines with J gene TRBJ2-3; TRBD2 matches 9 bases. The V gene end was trimmed by 2 bases and the J gene end by 0 bases; junction bases not matched to a gene: 3. The CDR3 has 16 amino acids. CDR3 protein: CASSLRLAGSTDTQYF. The CDR3 DNA reads as TGTGCCAGCAGTTTAAGGCTAGCGGGGAGCACAGATACGCAGTATTTT.

The sample holds a few counts of this clonotype. This chain uses TRBV5-1 with TRBJ2-6, with unresolved D. The CDR3 loop spans 12 amino acids. Trimming removed 7 bases from V and 2 bases from J, with 4 bases in between. The germline V gene encodes CDR1 SGHRS and CDR2 YFSETQ. CDR3 nucleotides: TGCGCCAGCGGCACTGGGGCCAACGTCCTGACTTTC. This encodes CASGTGANVLTF.

The chain links TRBV7-8 to TRBJ2-1; D might be TRBD2 (5 bases). This CDR3 has 16 residues. CDR1 and CDR2 (germline): SGHVS, FQNEAQ. V was cut by 0 bases and J by 3 bases, with 12 bases left in between. CDR3 sequence reads: CASSLALARDYNEQFF. CDR3 coding DNA: TGTGCCAGCAGCTTAGCGCTGGCGAGGGACTACAATGAGCAGTTCTTC.

This clonotype occurred a few times. The chain couples TRBV4-1 to TRBJ1-6, with D perhaps TRBD1 (5 bases). This CDR3 contains 15 residues. V dropped 1 base and J dropped 7 bases, with 11 bases sitting between them. Germline V lookup: CDR1 MGHRA, CDR2 YSYEKL. CDR3 amino acids: CASSQVVGGNSPLHF. In DNA, the CDR3 is TGCGCCAGCAGCCAAGTTGTGGGGGGGAATTCACCCCTCCACTTT.

The J gene is TRBJ2-1, the V gene TRBV20-1; TRBD1 aligns across 8 bases. Germline V CDR1 and CDR2: DFQATT, SNEGSKA (reference sequence). This CDR3 is built from 15 residues. The junction had 15 bases not matched to a gene; V was cut back by 6 bases and J by 8 bases. The CDR3 is CSALARTGYIHEQFF. The CDR3 DNA reads as TGCAGTGCATTAGCACGGACAGGGTACATCCATGAGCAGTTCTTC.

This chain connects TRBV5-1 to TRBJ2-5, with 12 nucleotides matching TRBD2. The V gene end was trimmed by 4 bases and the J gene end by 3 bases; junction bases not matched to a gene: 4. Germline CDR1 is SGHRS and CDR2 is YFSETQ. CDR3 length: 15 amino acids. The CDR3 spells CASSRGLAGKETQYF. The CDR3 DNA reads TGCGCCAGCAGCCGCGGACTAGCGGGGAAAGAGACCCAGTACTTC.

J is TRBJ2-7 and V is TRBV15, with D maybe TRBD2 (5 bases). Germline CDR1 and CDR2: LNHNV and YYDKDF (reference sequence). The CDR3 runs 13 residues. V was shortened by 0 bases and J by 7 bases, with 10 bases between the two germline ends. Here the CDR3 DNA reads TGTGCCACCAGCAGAGAGGAGGCTAGGGAGCAGTACTTC. Its protein product is CATSREEAREQYF.